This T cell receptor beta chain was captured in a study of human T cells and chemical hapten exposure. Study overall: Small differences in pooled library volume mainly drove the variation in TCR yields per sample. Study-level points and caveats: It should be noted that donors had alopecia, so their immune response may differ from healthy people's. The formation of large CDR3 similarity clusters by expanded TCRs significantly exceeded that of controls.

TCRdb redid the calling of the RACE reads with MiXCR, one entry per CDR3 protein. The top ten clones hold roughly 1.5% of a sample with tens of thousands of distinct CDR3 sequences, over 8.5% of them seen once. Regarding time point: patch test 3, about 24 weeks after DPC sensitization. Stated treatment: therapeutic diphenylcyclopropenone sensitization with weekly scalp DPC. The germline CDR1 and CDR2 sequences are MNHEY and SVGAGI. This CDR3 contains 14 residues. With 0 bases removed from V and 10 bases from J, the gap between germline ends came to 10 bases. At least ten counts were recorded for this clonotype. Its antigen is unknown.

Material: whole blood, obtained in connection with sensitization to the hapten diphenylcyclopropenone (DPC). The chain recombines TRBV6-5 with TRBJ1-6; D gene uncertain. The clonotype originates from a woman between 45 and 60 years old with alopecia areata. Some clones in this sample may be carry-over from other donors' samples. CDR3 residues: CASSYSRVDSPLHF. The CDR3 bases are TGTGCCAGCAGTTACTCTCGGGTTGACTCACCCCTCCACTTT.